This T cell receptor beta chain came from a study of post-analysis software for immune sequencing data. Study-wide background: Several disease courses (relapsing-remitting, secondary progressive and progressive-relapsing) of multiple sclerosis were included.

Overall study findings and caveats: In patients, about five TRBV segments were more frequent than in controls, with TRBV5-6, TRBV5-1 and TRBV20-1 among them.

The CDR3 has 14 residues. Germline-derived CDR1 and CDR2 are SGHTA and FQGNSA. TCR beta cDNA libraries included unique molecular identifiers. The yield from about 1 to 10 million T cells was around 500,000 cDNA molecules in total. One entry per CDR3 protein results from TCRdb running MiXCR on the PCR reads. This sample has approximately 630,000 distinct CDR3 sequences, with 55% to 70% found just once. Comments on this clonotype: Its antigen is not identified. At one end, the junction sequence differs from germline, possibly due to a read error.

The source is a girl aged 2-15 years with multiple sclerosis. This chain links TRBV7-2 with TRBJ2-3; weak D call: TRBD1 (5 bases). Sequencing was done on a sample of blood. The CDR3 nucleotides read TGTGCCAACAGCCAAACCGCAGGGACAGATACGCAGTATTTT. It translates to CANSQTAGTDTQYF.